A single sample gave rise to the 32 T cell receptor beta chains below, sequenced in a study of T cells in women clearing cervical HPV infection. TCRdb's table, derived via immunoSEQ multiplex PCR, lists solely in-frame clones and lacks some. This sample contains about 25,000 clones. The sample taken for sequencing was blood buffy coat. The receptors shown here come from a woman between 18 and 69 years old with a cervical HPV16 infection that either progressed to CIN3+ or cleared (not recorded which).

CDR3 bases read: TGCAGTGTTCTCGCACAGGGAACTGGAAACACC. The encoded protein is CSVLAQGTGNT. The whole CDR3 sequence is CSVLAQGTGNTIYF. The J gene is TRBJ1-3, the V gene TRBV20-1; weak D call: TRBD1 (6 bases). Coverage ceases 3 residues before the CDR3 finishes, and the germline J gene fills in the end. Germline V gene data show CDR1 as DFQATT and CDR2 as SNEGSKA (reference sequence). The V gene lost 7 bases and the J gene lost 2 bases, with 15 bases spanning the gap. This CDR3 is built from 14 residues.

Turning to this clone: The DNA ends 3 residues before the CDR3 does, and the rest of the CDR3 is filled in from the germline J gene. The J gene is TRBJ1-2, the V gene TRBV19; D possibly corresponds to TRBD1 (5 bases). This CDR3 region has 13 residues. In germline, CDR1 is LNHDA, CDR2 SQIVND (reference sequence). This CDR3 reads CASSSGAYNDYTF. CDR3 DNA, as far as it was read: TGTGCCAGTAGTAGCGGGGCTTACAATGAC.

Worth noting for this clone: The junction shows a germline mismatch at one end, possibly a read error. Coverage ceases 3 residues before the CDR3 finishes, and the germline J gene fills in the end. The gene calls are TRBV4-2 and TRBJ1-4, with 11 positions matching TRBD1. The CDR3 length is 15 residues. CDR1 and CDR2 (germline): LGHNA, YNFKEQ. The CDR3 bases that were read are TGCGCCAGCAGCCATCTCCGGACAGGGGGCAGAAAA. Its translation: CASSHLRTGGRK. The whole CDR3 is CASSHLRTGGRKLFF.

Remarks on this clone: The read stops 3 residues short of the end of the CDR3; the missing end is completed from the germline J gene. This rearrangement joins TRBV19 to TRBJ2-7; 7 bases are a match to TRBD1. After removal of 4 bases from V and 4 bases from J, the junction contained 10 bases not matched to a gene. Germline CDR1 reads LNHDA; CDR2 reads SQIVND (reference sequence). The CDR3 has 15 amino acids. The sequenced CDR3 bases are TGTGCCAGTAGTACCTCCGCACAGGGGATTTACGAG. This encodes CASSTSAQGIYE. The CDR3, in full, reads CASSTSAQGIYEQYF.

As regards this clone: The sequenced fragment ends 3 residues before the CDR3 boundary, so the rest is inferred from the germline J gene. The chain uses TRBV13 and TRBJ1-2, with a tentative D call TRBD1 (6 bases). CDR3 length equals 15 residues. Germline V lookup: CDR1 PRHDT, CDR2 FYEKMQ (reference sequence). Trimming shortened V by 0 bases and J by 4 bases, and 12 bases separated the two germline ends. CDR3 DNA, as far as it was read: TGTGCCAGCAGCTTAGGCCTCGGCAGGGGCTATGGC. It codes for CASSLGLGRGYG. The CDR3 in its entirety is CASSLGLGRGYGYTF.

As regards this clone: The read terminates 3 residues ahead of where the CDR3 ends, so the germline J gene completes it. The V gene is TRBV5-1, the J gene TRBJ2-5; 10 bases agree with TRBD1. CDR1 and CDR2 (germline): SGHRS, YFSETQ. V shed 4 bases and J 0 bases; nucleotides not matched to a gene: 6. There are 16 residues in the CDR3. CDR3 amino acids: CASSLGTGVYQETQYF. The CDR3 DNA, read in part, is TGCGCCAGCAGCCTCGGGACAGGGGTTTACCAAGAGACC.

The CDR3 is CASSYRGLSNEAFF. The sequenced part of the CDR3 DNA is TGTGCCAGTAGTTACAGGGGGCTGAGTAATGAG. This chain links TRBV19 with TRBJ1-1, with 9 bases identical to TRBD1. The CDR3 extends 3 residues past the end of the read, so its final part is completed from the germline J gene. The CDR3 extends over 14 amino acids. Germline CDR1 reads LNHDA; CDR2 reads SQIVND (reference sequence).

Concerning this clone: Sequencing ends 3 residues short of the CDR3 end; the germline J gene provides the rest. The chain has TRBV2 and TRBJ1-5; 7 bases map to TRBD1. Losses at the gene ends were 4 bases for V and 7 bases for J; bases not matched to a gene: 7. The germline gives CDR1 SNHLY, CDR2 FYNNEI. The CDR3 has 14 residues. The part of the CDR3 DNA that was read is TGTGCCAGCAGTGGAAGGCAGGGGGTCCAGCCC. Protein sequence: CASSGRQGVQP. The whole CDR3 sequence is CASSGRQGVQPQHF.

Concerning this clone: Read sequence stops 3 residues before the CDR3 end, and the germline J gene provides the missing end. The chain employs TRBV30 and TRBJ1-2; unclear D gene. The CDR3 loop spans 10 amino acids. Germline CDR1 GTSNPN, CDR2 SVGIG (reference sequence). CDR3 DNA (partial): TGTGCCTGGAGTGCCAGAGAG. Amino acids: CAWSARE. The complete CDR3 reads CAWSAREYTF.

The chain's CDR3 is CASSPGTGANSPLHF. The sequenced part of the CDR3 DNA is TGTGCCAGCAGTCCCGGGACAGGGGCGAATTCACCC. The rearrangement joins TRBV12-3 or TRBV12-4 to TRBJ1-6; the match to TRBD1 covers 10 bases. The read gets to within 3 residues of the CDR3 end, and the germline J gene fills in the rest. The CDR3 is 15 residues long. V lost 5 bases and J lost 7; bases outside the gene matches: 5.

Of note for this clone: The read gets to within 3 residues of the CDR3 end, and the germline J gene fills in the rest. The V gene is TRBV19, the J gene TRBJ1-1; TRBD1 is a possible D gene (5 bases). V lost 2 bases, J lost 3 bases, and 10 bases lay in between. CDR3 length: 14 residues. Germline V gene lookup returns CDR1 LNHDA and CDR2 SQIVND (reference sequence). CDR3 loop: CASSIKGADTEAFF. CDR3 bases read: TGTGCCAGTAGTATAAAAGGGGCAGACACTGAA.

For this clone: The read ends 3 residues early relative to the CDR3; the germline J gene fills the gap. The same CDR3 also results from other DNA sequences found in this sample. This chain joins TRBV30 and TRBJ2-3, with D perhaps being TRBD1 or TRBD2 (5 bases each). V was pared by 5 bases and J by 1 base, with 25 bases between. Germline V gene data show CDR1 as GTSNPN and CDR2 as SVGIG (reference sequence). There are 18 residues in the CDR3. The sequenced CDR3 bases are TGTGCCTGGGGTCGGAGGCGTATAACAGGACCGGGCACAGATACG. Protein product: CAWGRRRITGPGTDT. The whole CDR3 protein is CAWGRRRITGPGTDTQYF.

This clone is classed as medium-sized by frequency. The read ends 3 residues before the CDR3 terminus; that terminus is restored from the germline J gene. The V and J genes are TRBV18 and TRBJ2-1; D might be TRBD2 (6 bases). The CDR3 length is 16 residues. The germline V and J ends were trimmed by 3 bases and 0 bases, with 12 bases remaining between them. From germline, CDR1 is KGHSH and CDR2 LQKENI. The CDR3 DNA, read in part, is TGTGCCAGCTCACCTCTGGGGGGTGTCTCCTACAATGAG. Residues: CASSPLGGVSYNE. The full CDR3 reads CASSPLGGVSYNEQFF.

On this clone itself: The CDR3 end is not reached by the read, which stops 3 residues before it; the germline J gene fills it in. This chain links TRBV2 with TRBJ2-7, with 12 bases identical to TRBD2. The CDR3 contains 14 residues. With 8 bases clipped from V and 2 bases from J, the junction kept 4 bases outside the gene matches. Germline V gives CDR1 SNHLY, CDR2 FYNNEI. The part of the CDR3 DNA that was read is TGTGCCAGCGGGCGGACTAGCGGGGCCTACGAG. It yields the protein CASGRTSGAYE. The whole CDR3 sequence is CASGRTSGAYEQYF.

Points on this clone: The read is 3 residues too short to cover the CDR3 end, so that end is filled in from the germline J gene. The rearrangement links TRBV5-1 to TRBJ1-2; D might be TRBD1 (6 bases). Germline V lookup: CDR1 SGHRS, CDR2 YFSETQ. The length of the CDR3 is 12 residues. CDR3 DNA (partial): TGCGCCAGCAGCTACAACAGGGAAGGC. Its protein is CASSYNREG. The CDR3, in full, reads CASSYNREGYTF.

Notes on this clone: The observed sequence ends 3 residues before the CDR3 terminus, with the missing tail filled in from the germline J gene. The rearrangement uses TRBV6-1 and TRBJ2-4; TRBD1 matches 8 bases. CDR3 length: 14 residues. The germline V gene has CDR1 MNHNS and CDR2 SASEGT. The CDR3 loop is CASSEDREDYGQYF. The sequenced CDR3 bases are TGTGCCAGCAGTGAGGACAGGGAGGACTATGGT.

Note on this clone: Sequencing ends 3 residues short of the CDR3 end; the germline J gene provides the rest. This chain uses TRBV2 with TRBJ1-1, with 9 bases aligning to TRBD1. This CDR3 has 13 amino acids. Germline-derived CDR1 and CDR2 are SNHLY and FYNNEI. The part of the CDR3 DNA that was read is TGTGCCAGCAGTGAAGTGGGGACAGGGCAA. Encoded protein: CASSEVGTGQ. The CDR3 reads in full as CASSEVGTGQAFF. Looking up the rest from reference TRBV2 and TRBJ1-1 gives the full variable domain: EPEVTQTPSHQVTQMGQEVILRCVPISNHLYFYWYRQILGQKVEFLVSFYNNEISEKSEIFDDQFSVERPDGSNFTLKIRSTKLEDSAMYFCASSEVGTGQAFFGQGTRLTVV.

A note on this clone: The read gets to within 3 residues of the CDR3 end, and the germline J gene fills in the rest. The V gene is TRBV5-6, the J gene TRBJ1-4, with D possibly matching TRBD1 (6 bases). The CDR3 runs to 14 residues. Germline V lookup: CDR1 SGHDT, CDR2 YYEEEE. The CDR3: CASSLDRVDSPLFF. The CDR3 bases that were read are TGTGCCAGCAGCTTGGACAGGGTCGATTCACCA.

Details on this clone: From the germline J gene comes the end of the CDR3, since the read stops 3 residues before it. The rearrangement joins TRBV4-2 to TRBJ1-2; D is perhaps TRBD1 (5 bases). CDR3 length: 15 residues. Germline CDR1 and CDR2: LGHNA and YNFKEQ. V was shortened by 0 bases and J by 7 bases, with 15 bases between the two germline ends. The sequenced CDR3 bases are TGTGCCAGCAGCCAAGAGGCCAGGGCCTACGGTGGC. As protein: CASSQEARAYGG. In full, the CDR3 is CASSQEARAYGGYTF.

A note on this clone: The CDR3 end falls 3 residues outside the read, so it is completed with the germline J gene. This chain uses TRBV4-1 with TRBJ2-7, with 9 positions matching TRBD2. Losses at the gene ends were 1 base for V and 0 bases for J; bases not matched to a gene: 10. CDR1 is MGHRA, CDR2 YSYEKL, per germline. The CDR3 extends over 18 amino acids. CDR3 protein: CASSQARGGGGASYEQYF. CDR3 bases read: TGCGCCAGCAGCCAAGCCAGGGGAGGCGGGGGGGCCTCCTACGAG.

As for this clone: The read ends 3 residues before the CDR3 terminus; that terminus is restored from the germline J gene. The V call is TRBV7-6, the J call TRBJ2-3, with 7 bases that match TRBD2. Germline V CDR1 and CDR2: SGHVS, FNYEAQ. This CDR3 spans 14 amino acids. Trimming at V came to 3 bases and at J to 1 base, leaving 1 base not matched to a gene. The sequenced part of the CDR3 DNA is TGTGCCAGCAGCTTCCGGGGGGGCACAGATACG. Translation: CASSFRGGTDT. The whole CDR3 region reads CASSFRGGTDTQYF.

The CDR3 spells CASSTGTGTQYF. The sequenced CDR3 bases are TGCGCCAGCAGCACCGGGACAGGGACG. The gene calls are TRBV5-1 and TRBJ2-3; TRBD1 agrees at 9 bases. With the read ending 3 residues before the CDR3 end, the germline J gene is used to fill in that end. Germline values: CDR1 SGHRS, CDR2 YFSETQ. The CDR3 has 12 amino acids.

The chain's CDR3 is CASSLRLAGSQETQYF. The sequenced CDR3 bases are TGTGCCAGCAGTTTACGCCTAGCGGGGTCACAAGAGACC. V is TRBV12-3 or TRBV12-4 and J is TRBJ2-5; 9 bases are a match to TRBD2. The read ends 3 residues before the CDR3 terminus; that terminus is restored from the germline J gene. The CDR3 consists of 16 residues. V lost 2 bases, J lost 2 bases, and 6 bases stayed unmatched.

Notes on this clone: The sequenced fragment ends 3 residues before the CDR3 boundary, so the rest is inferred from the germline J gene. This chain links TRBV30 with TRBJ1-1; D possibly corresponds to TRBD1 (5 bases). The CDR3 is 11 residues long. Germline CDR1 is GTSNPN and CDR2 is SVGIG (reference sequence). The CDR3 bases that were read are TGTGCCTGGTTAGGGGTAAGGGGA. Amino acids: CAWLGVRG. The whole CDR3 sequence is CAWLGVRGAFF.

Comments on this clone: The read terminates 3 residues ahead of where the CDR3 ends, so the germline J gene completes it. Other DNA sequences in this sample translate to the same CDR3. V is TRBV6-2 or TRBV6-3 and J is TRBJ1-3; D not resolved. The CDR3 runs 15 residues. Germline CDR1 and CDR2: MNHEY and SVGEGT. Trimming took off 2 bases at V and 2 bases at J, with 10 bases between the two ends. The CDR3 loop reads CASSYAGGAGNTIYF. Partial CDR3 DNA: TGTGCCAGCAGTTACGCAGGAGGTGCTGGAAACACC.

A note on this clone: The DNA ends 3 residues before the CDR3 does, and the rest of the CDR3 is filled in from the germline J gene. The V and J genes are TRBV6-1 and TRBJ1-2; D gene ambiguous. Germline values: CDR1 MNHNS, CDR2 SASEGT. The CDR3 sequence is 14 residues long. CDR3 in amino acids: CASSDRANTDTYTF. The CDR3 bases that were read are TGTGCCAGCAGTGATAGGGCAAACACAGATACC.

Comments on this clone: The sequenced fragment ends 3 residues before the CDR3 boundary, so the rest is inferred from the germline J gene. J is TRBJ2-3 and V is TRBV24-1, with 8 nucleotides matching TRBD1. The germline gives CDR1 KGHDR, CDR2 SFDVKD. The V and J ends lost 3 bases and 5 bases, in that order; junction bases with no gene match: 6. This CDR3 spans 15 amino acids. The CDR3 loop is CATSDPGQGKDTQYF. The covered CDR3 bases are TGTGCCACCAGTGATCCTGGACAGGGAAAAGATACG.

In the case of this clone: The read halts 3 residues ahead of the CDR3 end, with the missing end drawn from the germline J gene. This chain joins TRBV19 and TRBJ2-5, with a weak D call TRBD1 (6 bases). The CDR3 has 13 amino acids. The germline CDR1 and CDR2 sequences are LNHDA and SQIVND (reference sequence). The V end lost 5 bases, the J end lost 5 bases, and 12 bases lay between the germline ends. Partial CDR3 DNA: TGTGCCAGTAGTTGCTGGGGGCTGGAGACC. It is translated as CASSCWGLET. The entire CDR3 protein reads CASSCWGLETQYF.

Remarks on this clone: From the germline J gene comes the end of the CDR3, since the read stops 3 residues before it. V usage is TRBV7-2 and J usage is TRBJ2-1; 7 nucleotides match TRBD1. With 4 bases clipped from V and 7 bases from J, the junction kept 7 bases outside the gene matches. The CDR3 length is 14 residues. The germline gives CDR1 SGHTA, CDR2 FQGNSA. The sequenced CDR3 bases are TGTGCCAGCAGCTCCTACAGGGGACGGAATGAG. This translates into CASSSYRGRNE. The CDR3 in its entirety is CASSSYRGRNEQFF.

On this clone: Read sequence stops 3 residues before the CDR3 end, and the germline J gene provides the missing end. The V call is TRBV7-2, the J call TRBJ2-1, with TRBD2 as a possible D gene (5 bases). CDR1 and CDR2 (germline): SGHTA, FQGNSA. The germline V and J ends were trimmed by 4 bases and 0 bases, with 10 bases remaining between them. This CDR3 has 15 amino acids. This CDR3 reads CASSSGVLSYNEQFF. The sequenced CDR3 bases are TGTGCCAGCAGCTCCGGGGTACTCTCCTACAATGAG.

About this clone: Read data end 3 residues before the CDR3 end; the end is taken from the germline J gene. The chain links TRBV11-2 to TRBJ2-3; 10 bases are a match to TRBD1. From germline, CDR1 is SGHAT and CDR2 FQNNGV. The CDR3 extends over 14 amino acids. V gave up 6 bases and J gave up 2 bases; unmatched junction bases: 2. CDR3 DNA, as far as it was read: TGTGCCAGCAGGACAGGGGGCTCCACAGATACG. As protein: CASRTGGSTDT. The CDR3 reads in full as CASRTGGSTDTQYF.

Regarding this clone: The read ends 3 residues shy of where the CDR3 ends; the end is completed using the germline J gene. The chain is built from TRBV7-6 and TRBJ2-3; perhaps TRBD1 as D (6 bases). In germline, CDR1 is SGHVS, CDR2 FNYEAQ. This CDR3 is built from 15 residues. The covered CDR3 bases are TGTGCCAGCAGCTTAGAGGGGACAACGAGGGAGACG. The encoded protein is CASSLEGTTRET. The full CDR3 protein reads CASSLEGTTRETQYF. Complete variable domain (other parts from reference TRBV7-6 and TRBJ2-3): GAGVSQSPRYKVTKRGQDVALRCDPISGHVSLYWYRQALGQGPEFLTYFNYEAQQDKSGLPNDRFSAERPEGSISTLTIQRTEQRDSAMYRCASSLEGTTRETQYFGPGTRLTVL.